Listed here are 2 T cell receptor beta chains from one sample, sequenced in a study of OX40 agonist ivuxolimab in advanced cancers. Here immunoSEQ multiplex PCR was the method, and the copy in TCRdb shows in-frame clones only, minus some. Of 20,000 to 30,000 clones in the sample, 88% were seen once. Sequencing was performed on CD4+ or CD8+ T cells sorted from blood, taken in a trial of the OX40 agonist ivuxolimab. These receptors were obtained from an adult with an advanced solid tumor such as melanoma, head and neck, liver or kidney cancer.

The chain has TRBV6-1 and TRBJ2-5; D remains ambiguous. TRBJ2-7 explains the end of the DNA better; the J call may be wrong. The CDR3 spans 14 residues. CDR1 is MNHNS, CDR2 SASEGT, per germline. CDR3 nucleotides: TGTGCCAGCAGTGACCACCTCTCCAGATACGAGCAGTACTTC. Its protein is CASSDHLSRYEQYF.

In this sample, this clone turned up once. The CDR3 DNA sequence: TGCGCCAGCAGTGAGTCTGGGGGAGGGCCCAGGGAGCAGTACTTC. This codes for CASSESGGGPREQYF. The V call is TRBV10-1, the J call TRBJ2-7; 7 bases match TRBD2. Trimming cost V 0 bases and J 7 bases; bases outside gene matches: 9. Germline V gene lookup returns CDR1 WNHNN and CDR2 SYGVQD (reference sequence). The CDR3 extends over 15 amino acids.